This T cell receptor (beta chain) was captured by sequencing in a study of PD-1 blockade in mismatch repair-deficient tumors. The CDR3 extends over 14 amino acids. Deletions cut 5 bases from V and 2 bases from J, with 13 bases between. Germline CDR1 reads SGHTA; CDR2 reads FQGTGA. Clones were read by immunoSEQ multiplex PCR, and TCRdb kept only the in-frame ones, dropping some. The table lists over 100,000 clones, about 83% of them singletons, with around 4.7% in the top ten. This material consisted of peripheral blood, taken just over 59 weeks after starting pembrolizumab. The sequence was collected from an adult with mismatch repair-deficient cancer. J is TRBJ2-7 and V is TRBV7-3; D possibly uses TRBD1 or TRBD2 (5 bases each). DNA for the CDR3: TGTGCCAGCAGCCCGTCCGGGACGACCTACGAGCAGTACTTC. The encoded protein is CASSPSGTTYEQYF.